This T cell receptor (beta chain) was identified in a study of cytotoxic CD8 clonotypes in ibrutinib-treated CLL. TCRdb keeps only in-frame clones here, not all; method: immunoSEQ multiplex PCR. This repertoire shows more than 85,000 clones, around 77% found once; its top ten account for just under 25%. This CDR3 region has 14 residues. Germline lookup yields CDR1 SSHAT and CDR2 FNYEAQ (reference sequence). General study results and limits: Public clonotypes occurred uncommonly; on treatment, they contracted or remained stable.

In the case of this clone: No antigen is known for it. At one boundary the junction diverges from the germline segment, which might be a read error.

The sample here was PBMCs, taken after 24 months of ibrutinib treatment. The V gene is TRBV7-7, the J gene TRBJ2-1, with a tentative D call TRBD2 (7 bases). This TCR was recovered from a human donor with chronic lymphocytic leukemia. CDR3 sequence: CASSPTRGAGEQFF. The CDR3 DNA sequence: TGTGCTAGCAGTCCTACCCGGGGGGCCGGTGAGCAGTTCTTC.